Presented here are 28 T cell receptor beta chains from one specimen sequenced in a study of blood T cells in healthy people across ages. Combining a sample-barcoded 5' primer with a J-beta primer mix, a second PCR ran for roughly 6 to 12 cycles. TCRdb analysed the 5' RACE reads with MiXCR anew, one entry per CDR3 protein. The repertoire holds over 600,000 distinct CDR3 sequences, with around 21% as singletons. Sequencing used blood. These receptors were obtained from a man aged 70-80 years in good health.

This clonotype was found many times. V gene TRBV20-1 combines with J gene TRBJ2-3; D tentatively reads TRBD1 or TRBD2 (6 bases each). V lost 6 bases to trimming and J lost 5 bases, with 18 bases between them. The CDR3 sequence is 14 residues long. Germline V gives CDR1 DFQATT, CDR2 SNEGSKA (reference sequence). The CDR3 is CSAKEGGVKDTQYF. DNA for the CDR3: TGCAGTGCCAAGGAGGGGGGAGTAAAAGATACGCAGTATTTT.

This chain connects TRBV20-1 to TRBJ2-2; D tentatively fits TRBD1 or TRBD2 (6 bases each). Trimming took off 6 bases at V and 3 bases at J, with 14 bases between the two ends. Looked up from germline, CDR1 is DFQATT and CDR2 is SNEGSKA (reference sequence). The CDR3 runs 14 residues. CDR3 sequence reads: CSAEGETDTGELFF. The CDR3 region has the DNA TGCAGTGCGGAGGGGGAGACTGACACCGGGGAGCTGTTTTTT.

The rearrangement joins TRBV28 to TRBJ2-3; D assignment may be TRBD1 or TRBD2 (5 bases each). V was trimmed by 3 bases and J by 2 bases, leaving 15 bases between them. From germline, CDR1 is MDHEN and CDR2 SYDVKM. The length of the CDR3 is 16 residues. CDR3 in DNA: TGTGCCAGCAGTTTGCGGAGAGGGGCGAACACAGATACGCAGTATTTT. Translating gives CASSLRRGANTDTQYF.

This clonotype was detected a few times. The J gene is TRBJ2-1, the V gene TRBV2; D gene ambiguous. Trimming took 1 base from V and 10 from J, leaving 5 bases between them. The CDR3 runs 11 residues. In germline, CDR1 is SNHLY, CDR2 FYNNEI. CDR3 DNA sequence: TGTGCCAGCAGTGAAGTGTACGAGCAGTTCTTC. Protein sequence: CASSEVYEQFF.

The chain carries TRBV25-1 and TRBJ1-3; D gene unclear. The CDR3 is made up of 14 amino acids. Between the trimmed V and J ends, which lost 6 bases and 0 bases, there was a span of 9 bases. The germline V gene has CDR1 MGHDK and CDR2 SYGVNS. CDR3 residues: CASRAPTSGNTIYF. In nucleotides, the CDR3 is TGTGCCAGCAGGGCCCCGACCTCTGGAAACACCATATATTTT.

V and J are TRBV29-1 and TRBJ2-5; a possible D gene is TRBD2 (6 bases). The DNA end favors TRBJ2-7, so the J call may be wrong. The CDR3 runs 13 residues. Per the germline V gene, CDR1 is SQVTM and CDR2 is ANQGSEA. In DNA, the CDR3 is TGCAGCGTTGTTGTCGGGAGACCCTACGAGCAGTACTTC. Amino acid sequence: CSVVVGRPYEQYF.

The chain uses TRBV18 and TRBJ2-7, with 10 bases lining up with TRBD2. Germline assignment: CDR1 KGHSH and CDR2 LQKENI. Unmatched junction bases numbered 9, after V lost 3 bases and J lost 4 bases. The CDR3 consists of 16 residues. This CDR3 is CASSPGLAGVVYEQYF. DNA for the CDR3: TGTGCCAGCTCACCCGGGCTAGCGGGAGTGGTGTACGAGCAGTACTTC.

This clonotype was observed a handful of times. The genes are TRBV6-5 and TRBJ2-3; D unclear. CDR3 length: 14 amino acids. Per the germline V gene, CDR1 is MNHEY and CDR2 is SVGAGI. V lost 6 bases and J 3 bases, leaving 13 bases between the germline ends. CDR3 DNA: TGTGCCAGCAGCCCAGAGAGAGCTACAGATACGCAGTATTTT. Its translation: CASSPERATDTQYF.

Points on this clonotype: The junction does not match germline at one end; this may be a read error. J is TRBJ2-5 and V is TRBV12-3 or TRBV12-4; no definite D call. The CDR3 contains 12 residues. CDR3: CASSLTAYGQTF. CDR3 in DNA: TGTGCCAGCAGTTTAACCGCCTACGGTCAGACCTTC.

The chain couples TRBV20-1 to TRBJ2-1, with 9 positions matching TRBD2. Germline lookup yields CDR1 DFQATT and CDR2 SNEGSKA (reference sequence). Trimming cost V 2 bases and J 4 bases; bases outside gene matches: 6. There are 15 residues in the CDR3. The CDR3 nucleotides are TGCAGTGCTAGATCATCTAGCGGGATGTACAATGAGCAGTTCTTC. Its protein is CSARSSSGMYNEQFF.

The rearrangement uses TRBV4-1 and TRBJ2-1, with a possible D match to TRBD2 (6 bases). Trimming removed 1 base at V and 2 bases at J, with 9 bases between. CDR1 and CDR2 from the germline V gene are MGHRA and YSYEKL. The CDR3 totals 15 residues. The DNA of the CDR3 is TGCGCCAGCAGCCAAGGCGGCGGGACCTACAATGAGCAGTTCTTC. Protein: CASSQGGGTYNEQFF.

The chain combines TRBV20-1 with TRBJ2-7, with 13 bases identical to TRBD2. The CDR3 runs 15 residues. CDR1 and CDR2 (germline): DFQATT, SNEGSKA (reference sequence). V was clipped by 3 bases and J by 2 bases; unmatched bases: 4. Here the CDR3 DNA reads TGCAGTGCTAGTCAGGGACTAGCGGGGACCTACGAGCAGTACTTC. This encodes CSASQGLAGTYEQYF.

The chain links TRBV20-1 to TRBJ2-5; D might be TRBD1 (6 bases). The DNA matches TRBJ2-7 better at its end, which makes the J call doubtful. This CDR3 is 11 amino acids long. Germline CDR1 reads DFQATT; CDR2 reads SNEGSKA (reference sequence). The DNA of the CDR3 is TGCAGTGCCGAGGGGGTTAACGAGCAGTACTTC. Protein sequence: CSAEGVNEQYF.

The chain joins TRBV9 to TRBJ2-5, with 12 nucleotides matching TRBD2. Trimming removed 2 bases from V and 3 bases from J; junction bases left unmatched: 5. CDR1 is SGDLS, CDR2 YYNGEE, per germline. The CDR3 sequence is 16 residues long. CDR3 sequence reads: CASSVGLAGVEETQYF. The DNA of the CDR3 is TGTGCCAGCAGCGTGGGACTAGCGGGTGTCGAAGAGACCCAGTACTTC.

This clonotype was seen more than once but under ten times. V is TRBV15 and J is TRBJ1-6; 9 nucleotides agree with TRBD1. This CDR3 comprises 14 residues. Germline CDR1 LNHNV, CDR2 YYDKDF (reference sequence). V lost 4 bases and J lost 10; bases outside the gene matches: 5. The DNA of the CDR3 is TGTGCCACCAGCAAGGACAGGGGCGGGTCACCCCTCCACTTT. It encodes CATSKDRGGSPLHF.

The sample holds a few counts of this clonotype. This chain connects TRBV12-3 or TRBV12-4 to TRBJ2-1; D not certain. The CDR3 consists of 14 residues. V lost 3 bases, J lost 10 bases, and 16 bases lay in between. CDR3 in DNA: TGTGCCAGCAGTTTTTCCGTCCGGTTGGTGGAGCAGTTCTTC. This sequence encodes CASSFSVRLVEQFF.

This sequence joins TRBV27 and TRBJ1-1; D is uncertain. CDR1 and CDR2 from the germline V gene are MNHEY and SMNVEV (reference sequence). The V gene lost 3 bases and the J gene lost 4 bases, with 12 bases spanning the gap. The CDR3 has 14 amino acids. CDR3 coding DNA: TGTGCCAGCAGTTTGGTTAAGGGAGGCACTGAAGCTTTCTTT. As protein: CASSLVKGGTEAFF.

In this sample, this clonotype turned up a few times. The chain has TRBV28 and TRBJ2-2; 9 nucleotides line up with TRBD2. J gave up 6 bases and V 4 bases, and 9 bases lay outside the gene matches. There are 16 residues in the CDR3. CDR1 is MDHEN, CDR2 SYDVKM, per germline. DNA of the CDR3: TGTGCCAGCAGTTCCCCCGGGACTAGCCAGGCCGGGGAGCTGTTTTTT. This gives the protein CASSSPGTSQAGELFF.

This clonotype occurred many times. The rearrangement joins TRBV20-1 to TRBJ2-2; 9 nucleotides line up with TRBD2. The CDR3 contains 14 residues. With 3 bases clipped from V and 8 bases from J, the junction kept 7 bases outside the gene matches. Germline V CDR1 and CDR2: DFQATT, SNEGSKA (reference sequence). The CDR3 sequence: CSASRSSGNGELFF. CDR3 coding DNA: TGCAGTGCTAGTCGGTCTAGCGGGAATGGGGAGCTGTTTTTT.

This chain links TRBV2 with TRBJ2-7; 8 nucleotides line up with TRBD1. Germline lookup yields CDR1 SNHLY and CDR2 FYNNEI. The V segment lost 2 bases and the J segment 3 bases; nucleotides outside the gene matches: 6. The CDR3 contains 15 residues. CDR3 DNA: TGTGCCAGCAGTGAAACTCAGGGGGCCCACTACGAGCAGTACTTC. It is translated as CASSETQGAHYEQYF.

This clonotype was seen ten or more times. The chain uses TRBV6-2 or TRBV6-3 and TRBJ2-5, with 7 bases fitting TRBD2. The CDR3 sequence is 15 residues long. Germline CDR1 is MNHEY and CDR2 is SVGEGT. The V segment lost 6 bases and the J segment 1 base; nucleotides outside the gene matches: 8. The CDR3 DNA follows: TGTGCCAGCAGCTTAAGCGGGATCACCCAAGAGACCCAGTACTTC. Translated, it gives CASSLSGITQETQYF.

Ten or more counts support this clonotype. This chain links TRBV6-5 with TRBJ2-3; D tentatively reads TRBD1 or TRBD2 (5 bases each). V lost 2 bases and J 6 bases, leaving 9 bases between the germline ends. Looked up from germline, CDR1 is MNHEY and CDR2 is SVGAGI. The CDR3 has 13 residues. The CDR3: CASSYAGTDTQYF. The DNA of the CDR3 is TGTGCCAGCAGTTACGCAGGGACCGATACGCAGTATTTT.

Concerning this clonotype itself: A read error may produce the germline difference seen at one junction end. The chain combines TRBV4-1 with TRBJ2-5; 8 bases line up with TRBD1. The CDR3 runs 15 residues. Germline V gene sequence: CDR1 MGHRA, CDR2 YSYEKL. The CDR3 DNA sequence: TGCGCCAGCAGCCAAGACAGGGGGCGTTCCTACGAGCAGCACTTC. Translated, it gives CASSQDRGRSYEQHF.

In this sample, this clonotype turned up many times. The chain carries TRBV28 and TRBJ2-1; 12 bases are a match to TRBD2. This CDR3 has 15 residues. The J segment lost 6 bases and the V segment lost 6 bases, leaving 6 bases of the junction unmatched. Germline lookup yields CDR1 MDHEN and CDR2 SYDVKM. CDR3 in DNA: TGTGCCAGCAGCGCTAGCGGGAGGGCCCTCAATGAGCAGTTCTTC. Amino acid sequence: CASSASGRALNEQFF.

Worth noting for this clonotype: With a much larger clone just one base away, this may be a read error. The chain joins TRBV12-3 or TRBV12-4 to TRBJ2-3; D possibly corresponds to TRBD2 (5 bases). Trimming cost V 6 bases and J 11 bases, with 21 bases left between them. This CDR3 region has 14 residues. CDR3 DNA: TGTGCCAGCAGCGAGAGGGCATCCAACCTTAAGCAGTATTTT. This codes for CASSERASNLKQYF.

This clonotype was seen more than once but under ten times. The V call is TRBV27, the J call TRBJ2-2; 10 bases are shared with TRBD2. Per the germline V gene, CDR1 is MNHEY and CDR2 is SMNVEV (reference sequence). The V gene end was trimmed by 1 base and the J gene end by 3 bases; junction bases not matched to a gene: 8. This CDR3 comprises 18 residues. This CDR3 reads CASSLLGVGLADTGELFF. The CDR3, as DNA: TGTGCCAGCAGTTTATTGGGGGTTGGACTAGCGGACACCGGGGAGCTGTTTTTT.

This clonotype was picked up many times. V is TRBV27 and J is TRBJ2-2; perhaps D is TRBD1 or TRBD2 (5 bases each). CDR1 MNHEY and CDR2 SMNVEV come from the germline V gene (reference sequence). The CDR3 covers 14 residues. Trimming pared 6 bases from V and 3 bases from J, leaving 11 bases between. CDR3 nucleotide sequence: TGTGCCAGCAGCCCTAGGGGACACACCGGGGAGCTGTTTTTT. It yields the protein CASSPRGHTGELFF.

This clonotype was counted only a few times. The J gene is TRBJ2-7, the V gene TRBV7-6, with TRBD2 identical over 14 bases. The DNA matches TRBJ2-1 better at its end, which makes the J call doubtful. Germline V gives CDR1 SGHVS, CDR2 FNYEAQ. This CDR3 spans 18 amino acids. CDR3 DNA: TGTGCCAGCAGCTTAGTTTTTTCGGGGACTAGCGGGAGTAATGAGCAGTTCTTC. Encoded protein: CASSLVFSGTSGSNEQFF.